This TCR beta chain was identified during a study of OX40 agonist ivuxolimab in advanced cancers. Turning to the study itself: While on treatment, patients had intravenous ivuxolimab at 0.01 to 10 mg/kg every 2 weeks. A partial response was reached by three patients: one with hepatocellular carcinoma and two with cutaneous melanoma.

The CDR3 is 14 residues long. V was cut by 5 bases and J by 5 bases, with 18 bases left in between. Germline V gene data show CDR1 as GTSNPN and CDR2 as SVGIG (reference sequence). TCRdb's table, derived via immunoSEQ multiplex PCR, lists solely in-frame clones and lacks some. There are tens of thousands of clones in the sample; about 81% occur only once, and 1.5% to 2% lies in the top ten. About this clone itself: The antigen is unknown.

General study findings and limits: On average, CD8+ T cells showed a greater number of expanded clones than CD4+.

The chain combines TRBV30 with TRBJ2-5, with D maybe TRBD2 (6 bases). This sequence originates from an adult with an advanced solid tumor such as melanoma, head and neck, liver or kidney cancer. Here the sequenced sample was CD4+ or CD8+ T cells sorted from blood, taken in a trial of the OX40 agonist ivuxolimab. CDR3 nucleotide sequence: TGTGCCTGGCATCATTGGGGGGTGGGCGAGACCCAGTACTTC. Encoded protein: CAWHHWGVGETQYF.